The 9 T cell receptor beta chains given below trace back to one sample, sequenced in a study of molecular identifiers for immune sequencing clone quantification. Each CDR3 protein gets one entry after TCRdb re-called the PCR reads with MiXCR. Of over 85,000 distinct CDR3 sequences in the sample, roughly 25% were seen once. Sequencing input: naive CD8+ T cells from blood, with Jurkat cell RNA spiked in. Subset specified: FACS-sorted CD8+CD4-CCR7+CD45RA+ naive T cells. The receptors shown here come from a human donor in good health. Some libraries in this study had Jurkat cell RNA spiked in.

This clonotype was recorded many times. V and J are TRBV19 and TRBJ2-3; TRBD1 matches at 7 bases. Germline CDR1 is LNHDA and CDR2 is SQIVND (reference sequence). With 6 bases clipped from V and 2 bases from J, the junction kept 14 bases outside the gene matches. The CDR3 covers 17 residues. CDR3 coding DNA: TGTGCCAGTAGAGGGGATCGACAGGGAAAGTACACAGATACGCAGTATTTT. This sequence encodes CASRGDRQGKYTDTQYF.

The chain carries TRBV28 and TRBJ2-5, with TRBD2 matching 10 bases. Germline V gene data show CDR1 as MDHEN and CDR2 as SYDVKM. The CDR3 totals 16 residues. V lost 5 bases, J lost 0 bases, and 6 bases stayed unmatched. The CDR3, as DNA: TGTGCCAGCAGTAGTGGACTAGCGGATAACCAAGAGACCCAGTACTTC. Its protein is CASSSGLADNQETQYF.

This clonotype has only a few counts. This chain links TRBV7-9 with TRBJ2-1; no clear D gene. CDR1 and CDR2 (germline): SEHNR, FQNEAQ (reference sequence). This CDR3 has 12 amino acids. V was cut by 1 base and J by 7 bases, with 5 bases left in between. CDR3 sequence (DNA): TGTGCCAGCAGCTTAGAATCTAATGAGCAGTTCTTC. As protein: CASSLESNEQFF.

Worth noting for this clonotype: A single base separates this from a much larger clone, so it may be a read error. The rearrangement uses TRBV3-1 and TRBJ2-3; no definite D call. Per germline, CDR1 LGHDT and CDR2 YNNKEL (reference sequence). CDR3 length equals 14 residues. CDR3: CTSSQVSSTDTQYF. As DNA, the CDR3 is TGTACCAGCAGCCAAGTGTCGAGCACAGATACGCAGTATTTT.

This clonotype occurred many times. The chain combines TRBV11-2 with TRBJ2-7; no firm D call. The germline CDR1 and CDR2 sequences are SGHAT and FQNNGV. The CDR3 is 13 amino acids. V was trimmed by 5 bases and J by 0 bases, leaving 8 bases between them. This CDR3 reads CASSPPSSYEQYF. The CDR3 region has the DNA TGTGCCAGCAGCCCACCTAGCTCCTACGAGCAGTACTTC.

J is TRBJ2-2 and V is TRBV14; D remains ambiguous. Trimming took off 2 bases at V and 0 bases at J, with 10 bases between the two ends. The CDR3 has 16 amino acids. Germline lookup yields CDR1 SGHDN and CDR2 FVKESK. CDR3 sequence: CASSQFVAANTGELFF. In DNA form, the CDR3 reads TGTGCCAGCAGCCAATTCGTCGCAGCGAACACCGGGGAGCTGTTTTTT.

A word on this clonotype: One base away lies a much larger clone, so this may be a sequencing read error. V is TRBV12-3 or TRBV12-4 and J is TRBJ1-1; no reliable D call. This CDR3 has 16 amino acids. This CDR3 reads CACSTRYGRINTEAFF. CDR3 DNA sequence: TGTGCCTGCAGTACGCGATACGGACGGATTAACACTGAAGCTTTCTTT.

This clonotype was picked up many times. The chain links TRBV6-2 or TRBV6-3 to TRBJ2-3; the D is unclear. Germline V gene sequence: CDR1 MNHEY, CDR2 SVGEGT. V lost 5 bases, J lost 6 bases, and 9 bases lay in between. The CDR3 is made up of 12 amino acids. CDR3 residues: CASSVARDTQYF. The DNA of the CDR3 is TGTGCCAGCAGTGTAGCACGGGATACGCAGTATTTT.

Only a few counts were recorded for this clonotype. The CDR3 DNA is TGTGCCAGCAGCTTAGTCGGGAGGCTACCGAACACCGGGGAGCTGTTTTTT. Protein sequence: CASSLVGRLPNTGELFF. V is TRBV11-2 and J is TRBJ2-2; 7 positions agree with TRBD2. CDR1 and CDR2 from the germline V gene are SGHAT and FQNNGV. CDR3 length equals 17 residues. V dropped 1 base and J dropped 0; count of bases not matched to a gene: 5. Supplemented by reference TRBV11-2 and TRBJ2-2, the full variable domain reads EAGVAQSPRYKIIEKRQSVAFWCNPISGHATLYWYQQILGQGPKLLIQFQNNGVVDDSQLPKDRFSAERLKGVDSTLKIQPAKLEDSAVYLCASSLVGRLPNTGELFFGEGSRLTVL.